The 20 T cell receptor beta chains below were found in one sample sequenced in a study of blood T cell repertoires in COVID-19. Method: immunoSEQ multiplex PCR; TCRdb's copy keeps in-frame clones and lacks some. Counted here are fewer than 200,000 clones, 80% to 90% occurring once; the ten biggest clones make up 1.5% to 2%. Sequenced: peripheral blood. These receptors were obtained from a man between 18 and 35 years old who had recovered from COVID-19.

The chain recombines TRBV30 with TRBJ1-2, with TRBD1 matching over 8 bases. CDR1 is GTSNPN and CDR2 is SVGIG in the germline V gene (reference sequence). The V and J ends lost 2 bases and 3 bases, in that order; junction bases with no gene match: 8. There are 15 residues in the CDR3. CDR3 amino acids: CAWSPSGTGHYGYTF. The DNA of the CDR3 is TGTGCCTGGAGTCCCTCCGGGACAGGCCACTATGGCTACACCTTC.

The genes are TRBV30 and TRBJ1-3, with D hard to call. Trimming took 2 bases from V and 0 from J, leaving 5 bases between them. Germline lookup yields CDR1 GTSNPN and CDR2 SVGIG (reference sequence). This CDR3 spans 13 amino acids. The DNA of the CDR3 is TGTGCCTGGAGTCCAATCTCTGGAAACACCATATATTTT. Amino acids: CAWSPISGNTIYF.

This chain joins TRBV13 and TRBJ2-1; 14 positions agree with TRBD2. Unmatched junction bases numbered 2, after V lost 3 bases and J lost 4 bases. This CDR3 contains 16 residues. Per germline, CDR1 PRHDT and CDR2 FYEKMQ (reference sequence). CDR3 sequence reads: CASSLGLAGVYNEQFF. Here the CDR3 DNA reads TGTGCCAGCAGCTTGGGACTAGCGGGGGTGTACAATGAGCAGTTCTTC.

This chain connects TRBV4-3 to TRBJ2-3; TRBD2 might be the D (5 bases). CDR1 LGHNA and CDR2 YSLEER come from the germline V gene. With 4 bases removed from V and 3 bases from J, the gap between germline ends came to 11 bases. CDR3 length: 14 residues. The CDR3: CASSRKPGTDTQYF. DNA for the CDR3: TGCGCCAGCAGCCGTAAACCGGGAACAGATACGCAGTATTTT.

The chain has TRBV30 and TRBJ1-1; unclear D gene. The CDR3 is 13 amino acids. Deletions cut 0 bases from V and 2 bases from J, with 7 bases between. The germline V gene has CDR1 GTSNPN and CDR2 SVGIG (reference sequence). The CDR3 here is CAWSVYGNTEAFF. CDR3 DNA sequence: TGTGCCTGGAGTGTATACGGTAACACTGAAGCTTTCTTT.

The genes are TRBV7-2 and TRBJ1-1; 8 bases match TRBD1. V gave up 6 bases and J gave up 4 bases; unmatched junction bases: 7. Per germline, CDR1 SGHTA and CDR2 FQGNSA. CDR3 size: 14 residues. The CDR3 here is CASSKTDRGTEAFF. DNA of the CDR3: TGTGCCAGCAGTAAAACCGACAGGGGCACTGAAGCTTTCTTT.

The CDR3: CASSLMAGTPNEQFF. CDR3 nucleotides: TGTGCCAGCAGCTTAATGGCGGGGACCCCCAATGAGCAGTTCTTC. The chain joins TRBV7-3 to TRBJ2-1; perhaps TRBD2 as D (6 bases). Germline-derived CDR1 and CDR2 are SGHTA and FQGTGA. The germline V and J ends were trimmed by 1 base and 6 bases, with 13 bases remaining between them. The CDR3 length is 15 residues.

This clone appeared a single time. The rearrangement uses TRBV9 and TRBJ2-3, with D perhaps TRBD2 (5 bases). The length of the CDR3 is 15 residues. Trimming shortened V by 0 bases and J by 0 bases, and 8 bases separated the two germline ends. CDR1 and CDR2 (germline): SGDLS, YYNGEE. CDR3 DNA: TGTGCCAGCAGCGTAGTGGAGCGGAGCACAGATACGCAGTATTTT. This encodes CASSVVERSTDTQYF.

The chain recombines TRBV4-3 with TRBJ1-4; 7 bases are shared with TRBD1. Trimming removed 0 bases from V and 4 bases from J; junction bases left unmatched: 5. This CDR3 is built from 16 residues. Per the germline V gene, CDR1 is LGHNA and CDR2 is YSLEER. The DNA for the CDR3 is TGCGCCAGCAGCCAAGATGGACAGGTCCTTAATGAAAAACTGTTTTTT. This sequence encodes CASSQDGQVLNEKLFF.

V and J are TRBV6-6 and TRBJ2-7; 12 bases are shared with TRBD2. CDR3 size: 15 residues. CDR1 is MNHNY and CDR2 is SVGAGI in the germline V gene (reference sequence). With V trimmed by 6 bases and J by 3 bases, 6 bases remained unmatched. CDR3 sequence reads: CASRTTSGRIYEQYF. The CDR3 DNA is TGTGCCAGCAGAACCACTAGCGGGAGGATCTACGAGCAGTACTTC.

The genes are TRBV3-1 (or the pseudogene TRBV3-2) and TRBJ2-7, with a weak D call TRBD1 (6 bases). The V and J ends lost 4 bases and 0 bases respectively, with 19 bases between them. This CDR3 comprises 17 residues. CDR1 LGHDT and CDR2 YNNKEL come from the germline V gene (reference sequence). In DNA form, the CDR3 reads TGTGCCAGCAGCCTAATGCCGCCCGGGACAACCTCCTACGAGCAGTACTTC. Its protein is CASSLMPPGTTSYEQYF.

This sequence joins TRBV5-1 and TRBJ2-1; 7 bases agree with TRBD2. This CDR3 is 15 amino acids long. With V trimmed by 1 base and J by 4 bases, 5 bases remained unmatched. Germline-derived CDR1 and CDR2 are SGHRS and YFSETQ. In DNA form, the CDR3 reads TGCGCCAGCAGCTTGACCGGGACTACTTACAATGAGCAGTTCTTC. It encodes CASSLTGTTYNEQFF.

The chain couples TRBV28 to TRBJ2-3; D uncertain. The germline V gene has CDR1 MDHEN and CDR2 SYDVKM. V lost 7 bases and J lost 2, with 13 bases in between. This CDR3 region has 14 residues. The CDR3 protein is CASTRPGDTDTQYF. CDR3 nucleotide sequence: TGTGCCAGCACCCGGCCCGGAGACACAGATACGCAGTATTTT.

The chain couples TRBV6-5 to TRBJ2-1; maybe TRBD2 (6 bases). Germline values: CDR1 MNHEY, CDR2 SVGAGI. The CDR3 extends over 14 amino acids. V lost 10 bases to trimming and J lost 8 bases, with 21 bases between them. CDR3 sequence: CATRIAAARDEQFF. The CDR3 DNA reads TGTGCCACCCGTATAGCGGCAGCACGGGATGAGCAGTTCTTC.

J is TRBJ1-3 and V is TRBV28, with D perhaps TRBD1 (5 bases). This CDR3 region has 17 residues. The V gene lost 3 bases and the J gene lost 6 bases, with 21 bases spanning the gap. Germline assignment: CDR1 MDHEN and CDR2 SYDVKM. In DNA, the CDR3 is TGTGCCAGCAGTTTCCCCTTTCCGGTTGATGGACAAAACACCATATATTTT. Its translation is CASSFPFPVDGQNTIYF.

The CDR3 loop is CASSLAGNTAGELFF. CDR3 coding DNA: TGCGCCAGCAGTCTAGCGGGAAATACCGCCGGGGAGCTGTTTTTT. This chain links TRBV10-2 with TRBJ2-2, with 9 bases fitting TRBD2. CDR3 size: 15 residues. V was clipped by 5 bases and J by 6 bases; unmatched bases: 7. Germline V gives CDR1 WSHSY, CDR2 SAAADI.

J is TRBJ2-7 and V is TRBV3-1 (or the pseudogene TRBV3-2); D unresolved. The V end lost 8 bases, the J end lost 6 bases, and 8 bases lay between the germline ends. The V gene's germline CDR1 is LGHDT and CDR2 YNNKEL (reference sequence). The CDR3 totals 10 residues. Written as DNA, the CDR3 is TGTGCCAGCTCCTCCAGCGAGCAGTACTTC. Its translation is CASSSSEQYF.

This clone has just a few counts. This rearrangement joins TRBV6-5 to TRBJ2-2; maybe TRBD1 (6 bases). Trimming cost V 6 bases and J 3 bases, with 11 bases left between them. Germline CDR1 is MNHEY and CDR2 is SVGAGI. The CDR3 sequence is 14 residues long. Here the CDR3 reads CASRQNRDTGELFF. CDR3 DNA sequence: TGTGCCAGCAGACAAAACAGGGACACCGGGGAGCTGTTTTTT.

CDR3 sequence reads: CASEGGLGFFDEQFF. DNA of the CDR3: TGTGCCAGCGAAGGGGGCCTGGGCTTTTTCGATGAGCAGTTCTTC. The rearrangement links TRBV9 to TRBJ2-1; 7 bases are a match to TRBD1. CDR3 length: 15 residues. The germline CDR1 and CDR2 sequences are SGDLS and YYNGEE. Trimming took 7 bases from V and 8 from J; bases not matched to a gene: 15. Complete variable domain (other parts from reference TRBV9 and TRBJ2-1): DSGVTQTPKHLITATGQRVTLRCSPRSGDLSVYWYQQSLDQGLQFLIQYYNGEERAKGNILERFSAQQFPDLHSELNLSSLELGDSALYFCASEGGLGFFDEQFFGPGTRLTVL.

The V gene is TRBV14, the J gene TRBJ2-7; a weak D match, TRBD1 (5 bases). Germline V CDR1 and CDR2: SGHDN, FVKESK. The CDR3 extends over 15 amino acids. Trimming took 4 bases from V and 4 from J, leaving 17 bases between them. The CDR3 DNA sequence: TGTGCCAGCAGCCCCTCCCAGGGTCTCCAATACGAGCAGTACTTC. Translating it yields CASSPSQGLQYEQYF. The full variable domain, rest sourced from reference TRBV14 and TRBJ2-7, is EAGVTQFPSHSVIEKGQTVTLRCDPISGHDNLYWYRRVMGKEIKFLLHFVKESKQDESGMPNNRFLAERTGGTYSTLKVQPAELEDSGVYFCASSPSQGLQYEQYFGPGTRLTVT.